This TCR beta chain was sequenced during a study of T-cell memory formation after mild COVID-19. TCRdb reprocessed the 5' RACE reads via MiXCR and lists one record per CDR3 protein. Of under 300,000 distinct CDR3 sequences listed, approximately 19% are singletons. The CDR3 contains 16 residues. After removal of 2 bases from V and 5 bases from J, the junction contained 9 bases not matched to a gene. The germline CDR1 and CDR2 sequences are SGHTA and FQGNSA. This sequence joins TRBV7-2 and TRBJ1-2; 9 nucleotides align to TRBD1. This receptor was taken from a man younger than 35 who had mild COVID-19 (a few samples of this study predate the infection). Cell type and time point are not known. The sequenced sample was PBMCs or a T cell subset sorted from them (not recorded which). The CDR3 loop is CASSLLDRGSGYGYTF. The CDR3 DNA sequence: TGTGCCAGCAGCTTACTGGACAGGGGTTCTGGTTATGGCTACACCTTC. Full variable domain (outside the CDR3, taken from reference TRBV7-2 and TRBJ1-2): GAGVSQSPSNKVTEKGKDVELRCDPISGHTALYWYRQSLGQGLEFLIYFQGNSAPDKSGLPSDRFSAERTGGSVSTLTIQRTQQEDSAVYLCASSLLDRGSGYGYTFGSGTRLTVV.